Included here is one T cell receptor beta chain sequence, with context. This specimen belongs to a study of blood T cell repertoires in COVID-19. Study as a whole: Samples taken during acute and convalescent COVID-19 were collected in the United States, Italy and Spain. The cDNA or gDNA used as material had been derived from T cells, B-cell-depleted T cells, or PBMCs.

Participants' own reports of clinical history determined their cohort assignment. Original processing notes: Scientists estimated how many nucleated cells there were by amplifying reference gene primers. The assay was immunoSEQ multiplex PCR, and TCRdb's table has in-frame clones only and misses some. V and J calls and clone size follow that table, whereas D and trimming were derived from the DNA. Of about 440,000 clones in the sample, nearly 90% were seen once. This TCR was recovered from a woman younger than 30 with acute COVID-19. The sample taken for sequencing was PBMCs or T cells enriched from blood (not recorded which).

In DNA form, the CDR3 reads TGCAGTGCGAGTAACGAAGGGGTTCTAGCTTTCTTT. It encodes CSASNEGVLAFF. The chain employs TRBV20-1 and TRBJ1-1; a weak D match, TRBD1 (5 bases). Germline values: CDR1 DFQATT, CDR2 SNEGSKA (reference sequence). The V end was cut by 6 bases, the J end by 10 bases, with 18 bases between. CDR3 size: 12 residues.